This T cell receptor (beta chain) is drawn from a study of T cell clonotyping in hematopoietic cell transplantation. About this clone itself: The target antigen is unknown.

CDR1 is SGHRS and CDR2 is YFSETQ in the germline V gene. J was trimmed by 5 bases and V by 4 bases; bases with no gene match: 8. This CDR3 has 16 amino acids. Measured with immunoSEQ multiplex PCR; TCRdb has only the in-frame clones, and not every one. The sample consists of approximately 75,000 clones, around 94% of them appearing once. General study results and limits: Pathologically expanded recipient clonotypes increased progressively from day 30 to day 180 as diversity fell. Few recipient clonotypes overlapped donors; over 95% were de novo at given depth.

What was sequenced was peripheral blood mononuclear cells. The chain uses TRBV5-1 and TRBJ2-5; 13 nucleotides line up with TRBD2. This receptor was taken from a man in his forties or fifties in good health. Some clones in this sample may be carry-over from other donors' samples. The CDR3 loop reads CASSTGLAGAGETQYF. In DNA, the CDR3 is TGCGCCAGCAGCACCGGACTAGCGGGAGCGGGGGAGACCCAGTACTTC.